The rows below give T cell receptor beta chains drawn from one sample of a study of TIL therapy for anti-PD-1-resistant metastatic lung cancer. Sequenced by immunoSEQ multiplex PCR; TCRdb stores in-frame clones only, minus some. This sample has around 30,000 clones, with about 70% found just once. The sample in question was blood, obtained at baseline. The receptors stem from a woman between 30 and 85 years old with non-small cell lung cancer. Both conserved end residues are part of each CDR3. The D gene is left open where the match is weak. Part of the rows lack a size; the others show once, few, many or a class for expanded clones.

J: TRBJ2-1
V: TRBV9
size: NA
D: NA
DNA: TGTGCCAGCAGCCCAGGTGGGGAAGCCAAGGTCGAGCAGTTCTTC
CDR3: CASSPGGEAKVEQFF

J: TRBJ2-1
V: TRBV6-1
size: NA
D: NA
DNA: TGTGCCAGCAGCGGAGGGGGATCCTACAATGAGCAGTTCTTC
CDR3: CASSGGGSYNEQFF

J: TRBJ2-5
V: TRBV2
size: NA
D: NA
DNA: TGTGCCAGCATCGAGGAGACAGAACAAGAGACCCAGTACTTC
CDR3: CASIEETEQETQYF

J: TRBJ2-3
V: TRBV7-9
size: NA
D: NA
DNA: TGTGCCAGCAGCTTAAACGCGGCGGCGGATACGCAGTATTTT
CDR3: CASSLNAAADTQYF

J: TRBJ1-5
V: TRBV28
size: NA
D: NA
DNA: TGTGCCACCGACGGGAGCAATCAGCCCCAGCATTTT
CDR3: CATDGSNQPQHF

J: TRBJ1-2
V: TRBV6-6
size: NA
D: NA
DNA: TGTGCCAGCAGTTACTTCCCCGGGGGGGGCTATGGCTACACCTTC
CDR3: CASSYFPGGGYGYTF

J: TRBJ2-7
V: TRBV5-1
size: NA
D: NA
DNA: TGCGCCAGCAGCCGACAGGCCGGGGCGGGAGCCCACTTAAGCTCCTACGAGCAGTACTTC
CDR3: CASSRQAGAGAHLSSYEQYF

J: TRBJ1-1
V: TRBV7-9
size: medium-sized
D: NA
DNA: TGTGCCAGCAGCTTAGTTACTCCGAACACTGAAGCTTTCTTT
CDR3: CASSLVTPNTEAFF

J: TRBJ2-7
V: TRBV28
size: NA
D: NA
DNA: TGTGCCAGCGCCCGAACCAGACGGACCACCTACGAGCAGTACTTC
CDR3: CASARTRRTTYEQYF

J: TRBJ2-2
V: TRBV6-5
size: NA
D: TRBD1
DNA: TGTGCCAGCCTGACAGGGGTGATTCCTGCCGGGGAGCTGTTTTTT
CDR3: CASLTGVIPAGELFF

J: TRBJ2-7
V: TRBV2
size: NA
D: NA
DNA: TGTGCCAGCAGTGAAGGACAGAGGTCCTACTACGAGCAGTACTTC
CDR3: CASSEGQRSYYEQYF

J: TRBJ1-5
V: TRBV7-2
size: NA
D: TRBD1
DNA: TGTGCCAGCAGCTTGGACGGACAGGGCAATCAGCCCCAGCATTTT
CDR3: CASSLDGQGNQPQHF

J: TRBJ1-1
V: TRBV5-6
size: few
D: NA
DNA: TGTGCCAGCAGCCCGGATCCGGGAACTGAAGCTTTCTTT
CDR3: CASSPDPGTEAFF

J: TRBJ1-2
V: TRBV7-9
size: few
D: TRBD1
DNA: TGTGCCAGCAGCCCGGACAGGACGCCCTATGGCTACACCTTC
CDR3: CASSPDRTPYGYTF

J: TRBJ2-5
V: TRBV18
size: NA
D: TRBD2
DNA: TGTGCCAGCTCACCACAAAGCGGGAGGGCCGCTGAGACCCAGTACTTC
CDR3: CASSPQSGRAAETQYF

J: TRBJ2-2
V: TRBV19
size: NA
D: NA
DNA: TGTGCCAGTAGTGCCTCCCCCTTAGGAGCTGCTGGGGAGCTGTTTTTT
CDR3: CASSASPLGAAGELFF

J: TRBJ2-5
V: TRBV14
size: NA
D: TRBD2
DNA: TGTGCCAGCAGCCCCCGGACTAGCGGGAAATGGGAGACCCAGTACTTC
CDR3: CASSPRTSGKWETQYF

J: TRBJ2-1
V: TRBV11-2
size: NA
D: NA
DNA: TGTGCCAGCAGCTCGGACTCTTACAATGAGCAGTTCTTC
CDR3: CASSSDSYNEQFF

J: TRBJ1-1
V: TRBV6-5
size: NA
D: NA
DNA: TGTGCCAGCACCTCGACGGACGGGTCGGCTGAAGCTTTCTTT
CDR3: CASTSTDGSAEAFF

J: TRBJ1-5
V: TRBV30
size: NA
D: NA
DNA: TGTGCCTGGAGTCCCCGCGGGACGTCTGGCAATCAGCCCCAGCATTTT
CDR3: CAWSPRGTSGNQPQHF

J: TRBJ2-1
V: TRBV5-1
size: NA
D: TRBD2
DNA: TGCGCCAGCAGCTTGGCGACTAGCGGGAAAGGTGAGCAGTTCTTC
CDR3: CASSLATSGKGEQFF

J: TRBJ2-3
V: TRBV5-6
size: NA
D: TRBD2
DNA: TGTGCCAGCAGCCTGACTAGCGGGAGCACAGATACGCAGTATTTT
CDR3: CASSLTSGSTDTQYF

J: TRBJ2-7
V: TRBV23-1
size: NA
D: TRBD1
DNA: TGCGCCATTCTACAGGGGGCTTTTTACGAGCAGTACTTC
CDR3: CAILQGAFYEQYF

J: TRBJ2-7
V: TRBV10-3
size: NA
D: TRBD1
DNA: TGTGCCGCCGAAGACAGGGGTTTTTCCTACGAGCAGTACTTC
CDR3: CAAEDRGFSYEQYF